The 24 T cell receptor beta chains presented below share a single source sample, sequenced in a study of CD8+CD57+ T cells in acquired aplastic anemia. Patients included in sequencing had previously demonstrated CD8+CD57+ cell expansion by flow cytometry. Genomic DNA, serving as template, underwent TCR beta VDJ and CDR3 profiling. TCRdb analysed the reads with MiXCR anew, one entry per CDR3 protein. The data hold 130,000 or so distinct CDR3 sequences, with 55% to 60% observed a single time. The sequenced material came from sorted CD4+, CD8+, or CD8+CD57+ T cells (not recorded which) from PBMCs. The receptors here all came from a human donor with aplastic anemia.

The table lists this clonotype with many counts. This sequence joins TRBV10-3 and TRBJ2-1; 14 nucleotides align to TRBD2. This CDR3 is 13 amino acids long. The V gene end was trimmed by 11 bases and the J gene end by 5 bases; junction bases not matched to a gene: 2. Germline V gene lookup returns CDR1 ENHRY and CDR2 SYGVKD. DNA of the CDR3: TGTGCCTCGGGACTAGCGGGAGACAATGAGCAGTTCTTC. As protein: CASGLAGDNEQFF.

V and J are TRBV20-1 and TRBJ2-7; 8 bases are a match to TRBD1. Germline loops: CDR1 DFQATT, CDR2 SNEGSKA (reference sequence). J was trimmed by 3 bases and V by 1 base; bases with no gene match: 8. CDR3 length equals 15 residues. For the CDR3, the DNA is TGCAGTGCTAGAGTGACTGGACAGGGAATCTACGAGCAGTACTTC. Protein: CSARVTGQGIYEQYF.

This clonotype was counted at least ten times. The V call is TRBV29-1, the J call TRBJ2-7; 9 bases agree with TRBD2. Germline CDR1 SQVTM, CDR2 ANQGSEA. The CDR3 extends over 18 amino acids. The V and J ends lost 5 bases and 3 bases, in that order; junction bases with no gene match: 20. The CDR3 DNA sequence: TGCAGCGTTTCCGGGACTAGCAAAGGAGGGGGAGGCTACTACGAGCAGTACTTC. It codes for CSVSGTSKGGGGYYEQYF.

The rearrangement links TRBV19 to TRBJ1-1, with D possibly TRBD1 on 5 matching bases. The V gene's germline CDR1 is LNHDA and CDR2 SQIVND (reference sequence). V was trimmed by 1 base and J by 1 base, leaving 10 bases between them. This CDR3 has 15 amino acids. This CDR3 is CASSIVVGANTEAFF. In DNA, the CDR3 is TGTGCCAGTAGTATAGTGGTAGGGGCGAACACTGAAGCTTTCTTT.

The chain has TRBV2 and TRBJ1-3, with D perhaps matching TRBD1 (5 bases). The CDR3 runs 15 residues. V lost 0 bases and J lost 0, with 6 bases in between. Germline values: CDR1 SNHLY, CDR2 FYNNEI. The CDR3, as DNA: TGTGCCAGCAGTGAAGCGACAGCCTCTGGAAACACCATATATTTT. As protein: CASSEATASGNTIYF.

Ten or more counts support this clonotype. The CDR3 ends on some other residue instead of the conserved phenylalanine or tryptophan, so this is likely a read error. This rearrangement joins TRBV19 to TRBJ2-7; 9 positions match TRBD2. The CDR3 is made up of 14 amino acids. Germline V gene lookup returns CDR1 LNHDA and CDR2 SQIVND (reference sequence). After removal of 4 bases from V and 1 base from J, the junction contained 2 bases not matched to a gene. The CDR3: CASSSGRASYEQYL. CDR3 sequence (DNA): TGTGCCAGTAGTAGCGGGAGGGCGTCCTACGAGCAGTACCTC.

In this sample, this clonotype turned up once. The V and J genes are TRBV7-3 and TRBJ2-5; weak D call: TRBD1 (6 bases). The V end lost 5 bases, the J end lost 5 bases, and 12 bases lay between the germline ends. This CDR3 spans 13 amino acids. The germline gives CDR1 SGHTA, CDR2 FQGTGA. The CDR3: CASSLHRVETQYF. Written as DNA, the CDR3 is TGTGCCAGCAGCCTACACAGGGTTGAGACCCAGTACTTC.

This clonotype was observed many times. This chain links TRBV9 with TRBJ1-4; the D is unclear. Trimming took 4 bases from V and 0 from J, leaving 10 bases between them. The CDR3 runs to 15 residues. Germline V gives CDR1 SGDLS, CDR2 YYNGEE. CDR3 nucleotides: TGTGCCAGCAGCCCTGCGGGTGCAACTAATGAAAAACTGTTTTTT. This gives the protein CASSPAGATNEKLFF.

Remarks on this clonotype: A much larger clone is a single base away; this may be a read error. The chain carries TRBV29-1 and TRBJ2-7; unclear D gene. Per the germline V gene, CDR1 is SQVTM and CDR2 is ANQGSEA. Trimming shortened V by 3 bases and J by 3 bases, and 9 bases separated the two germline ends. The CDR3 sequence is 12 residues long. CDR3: CSVEVQSYEQYF. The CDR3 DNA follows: TGCAGCGTTGAGGTGCAGAGCTACGAGCAGTACTTC.

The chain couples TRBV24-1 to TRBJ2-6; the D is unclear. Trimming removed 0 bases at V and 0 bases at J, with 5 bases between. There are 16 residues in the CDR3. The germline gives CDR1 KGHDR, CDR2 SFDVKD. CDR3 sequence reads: CATSDLESSGANVLTF. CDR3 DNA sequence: TGTGCCACCAGTGATTTGGAAAGCTCTGGGGCCAACGTCCTGACTTTC.

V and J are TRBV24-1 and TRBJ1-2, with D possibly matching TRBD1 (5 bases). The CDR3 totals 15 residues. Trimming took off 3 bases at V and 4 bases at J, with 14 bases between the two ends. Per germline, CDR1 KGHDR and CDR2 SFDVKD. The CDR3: CATSDPPTVSYGYTF. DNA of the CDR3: TGTGCCACCAGTGATCCACCGACAGTTAGCTATGGCTACACCTTC.

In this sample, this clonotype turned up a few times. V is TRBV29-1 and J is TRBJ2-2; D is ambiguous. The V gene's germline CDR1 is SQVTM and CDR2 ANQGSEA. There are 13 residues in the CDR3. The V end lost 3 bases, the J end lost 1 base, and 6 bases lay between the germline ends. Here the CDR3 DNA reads TGCAGCGTTGACGGCTTGAACACCGGGGAGCTGTTTTTT. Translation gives CSVDGLNTGELFF.

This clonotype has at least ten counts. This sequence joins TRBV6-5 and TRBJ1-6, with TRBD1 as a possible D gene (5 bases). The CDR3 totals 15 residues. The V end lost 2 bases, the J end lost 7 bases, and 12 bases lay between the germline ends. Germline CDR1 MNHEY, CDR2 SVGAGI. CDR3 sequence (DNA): TGTGCCAGCAGTTACCGACGGGGGGGGAATTCACCCCTCCACTTT. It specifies CASSYRRGGNSPLHF.

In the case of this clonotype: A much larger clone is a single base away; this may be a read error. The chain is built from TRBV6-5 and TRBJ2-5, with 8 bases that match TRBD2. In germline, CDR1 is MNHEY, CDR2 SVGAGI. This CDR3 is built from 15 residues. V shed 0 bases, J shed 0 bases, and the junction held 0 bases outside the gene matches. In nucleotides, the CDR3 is TGTGCCAGCAGTTACTCTAGCGGGGACCAAGAGACCCAGTACTTC. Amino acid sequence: CASSYSSGDQETQYF.

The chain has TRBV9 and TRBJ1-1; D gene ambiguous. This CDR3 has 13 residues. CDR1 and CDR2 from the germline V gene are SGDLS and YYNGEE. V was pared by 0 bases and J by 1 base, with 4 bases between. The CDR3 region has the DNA TGTGCCAGCAGCGTAGTTAGGAACACTGAAGCTTTCTTT. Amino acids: CASSVVRNTEAFF.

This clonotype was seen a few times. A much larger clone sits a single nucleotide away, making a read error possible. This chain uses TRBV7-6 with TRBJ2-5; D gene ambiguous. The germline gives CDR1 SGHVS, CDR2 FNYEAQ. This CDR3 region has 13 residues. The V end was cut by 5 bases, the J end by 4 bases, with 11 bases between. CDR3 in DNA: TGTGCCAGCAGCCCCGTGGTGGGAGAGACCCAGTACTTC. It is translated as CASSPVVGETQYF.

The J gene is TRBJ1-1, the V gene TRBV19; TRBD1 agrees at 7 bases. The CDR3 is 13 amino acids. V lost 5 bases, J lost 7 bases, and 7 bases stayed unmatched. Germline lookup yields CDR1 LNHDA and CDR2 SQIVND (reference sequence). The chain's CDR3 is CASSSPGTVEAFF. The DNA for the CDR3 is TGTGCCAGTAGTTCCCCAGGGACAGTTGAAGCTTTCTTT. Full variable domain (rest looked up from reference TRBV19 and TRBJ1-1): DGGITQSPKYLFRKEGQNVTLSCEQNLNHDAMYWYRQDPGQGLRLIYYSQIVNDFQKGDIAEGYSVSREKKESFPLTVTSAQKNPTAFYLCASSSPGTVEAFFGQGTRLTVV.

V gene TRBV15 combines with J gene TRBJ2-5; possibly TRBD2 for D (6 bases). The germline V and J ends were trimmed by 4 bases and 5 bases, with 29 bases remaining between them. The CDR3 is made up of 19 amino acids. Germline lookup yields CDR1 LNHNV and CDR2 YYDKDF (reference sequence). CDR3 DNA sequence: TGTGCCACCAGCACCCAACACCGCCGGGAGAAACTCCGGCAGGAGACCCAGTACTTC. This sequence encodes CATSTQHRREKLRQETQYF.

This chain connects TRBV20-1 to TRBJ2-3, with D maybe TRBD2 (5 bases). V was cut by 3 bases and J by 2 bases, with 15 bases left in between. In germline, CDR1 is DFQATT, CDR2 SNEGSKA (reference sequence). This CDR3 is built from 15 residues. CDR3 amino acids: CSASPKRKVTDTQYF. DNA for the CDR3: TGCAGTGCTAGCCCAAAGCGGAAGGTCACAGATACGCAGTATTTT.

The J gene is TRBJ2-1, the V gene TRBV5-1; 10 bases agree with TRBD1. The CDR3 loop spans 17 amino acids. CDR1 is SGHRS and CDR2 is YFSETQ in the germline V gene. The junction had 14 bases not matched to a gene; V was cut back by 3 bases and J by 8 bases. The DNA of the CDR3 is TGCGCCAGCAGCTCCACCAGGACAGGGGGGGATGACTATGAGCAGTTCTTC. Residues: CASSSTRTGGDDYEQFF.

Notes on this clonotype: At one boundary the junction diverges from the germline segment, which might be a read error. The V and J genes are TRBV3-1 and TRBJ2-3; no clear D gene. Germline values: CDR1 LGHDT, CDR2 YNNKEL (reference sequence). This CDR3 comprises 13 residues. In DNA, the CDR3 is TGTGCCAGCAGCCAACATACCTTGGATATGCAGTATTTT. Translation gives CASSQHTLDMQYF.

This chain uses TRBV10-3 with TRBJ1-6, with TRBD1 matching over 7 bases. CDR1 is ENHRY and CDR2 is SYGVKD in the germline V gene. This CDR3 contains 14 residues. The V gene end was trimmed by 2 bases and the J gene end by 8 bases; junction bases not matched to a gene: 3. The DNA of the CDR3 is TGTGCCATCAGTGAGGGGCAGGGGGATTCACCCCTCCACTTT. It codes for CAISEGQGDSPLHF.

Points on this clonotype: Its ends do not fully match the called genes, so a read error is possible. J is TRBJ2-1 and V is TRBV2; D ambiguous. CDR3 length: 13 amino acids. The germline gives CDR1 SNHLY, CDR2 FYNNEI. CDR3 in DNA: TGTGCCAGCAGTCAAGCAGGAGTCTATGAGCAGTTCTTC. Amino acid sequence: CASSQAGVYEQFF.

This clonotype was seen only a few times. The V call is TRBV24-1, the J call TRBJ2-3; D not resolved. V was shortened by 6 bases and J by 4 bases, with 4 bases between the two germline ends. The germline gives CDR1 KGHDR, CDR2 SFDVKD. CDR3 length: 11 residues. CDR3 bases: TGTGCCACCAGTCAAGCAGATACGCAGTATTTT. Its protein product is CATSQADTQYF.